The 21 T cell receptor beta chains below come from one sample, sequenced in a study of cytomegalovirus exposure and HLA in healthy donors. The study ran its PCR with 60 Vbeta and 13 Jbeta primers. The protocol was immunoSEQ multiplex PCR, while the TCRdb copy is restricted to in-frame clones and leaves out a portion. The sample holds 150,000 to 200,000 clones; about four fifths are singletons and the top ten take about 7.7%. The sequencing input was PBMCs. Every receptor here comes from a woman aged 25 to 39 in good health and CMV-seropositive.

V gene TRBV28 combines with J gene TRBJ1-6, with D unclear. Germline values: CDR1 MDHEN, CDR2 SYDVKM. Trimming removed 4 bases from V and 16 bases from J, with 26 bases in between. The CDR3 spans 16 residues. This CDR3 is CASSSVDFEEKSTLHF. CDR3 in DNA: TGTGCCAGCAGTTCAGTGGACTTTGAGGAAAAAAGCACTCTCCACTTT.

This chain uses TRBV7-2 with TRBJ2-2, with D possibly TRBD2 on 6 matching bases. The V end lost 2 bases, the J end lost 6 bases, and 7 bases lay between the germline ends. This CDR3 has 13 amino acids. Germline V gene sequence: CDR1 SGHTA, CDR2 FQGNSA. The CDR3: CASSLSGAGELFF. The CDR3 DNA reads as TGTGCCAGCAGCTTATCGGGGGCCGGGGAGCTGTTTTTT.

This clone was seen a handful of times. This chain joins TRBV9 and TRBJ2-2; a weak D match, TRBD2 (6 bases). This CDR3 contains 14 residues. Germline V CDR1 and CDR2: SGDLS, YYNGEE. Trimming cost V 4 bases and J 7 bases, with 14 bases left between them. This CDR3 is CASSPGGAGGELFF. In nucleotides, the CDR3 is TGTGCCAGCAGCCCCGGAGGGGCGGGCGGGGAGCTGTTTTTT. Drawing the rest from reference TRBV9 and TRBJ2-2, the complete variable domain is DSGVTQTPKHLITATGQRVTLRCSPRSGDLSVYWYQQSLDQGLQFLIQYYNGEERAKGNILERFSAQQFPDLHSELNLSSLELGDSALYFCASSPGGAGGELFFGEGSRLTVL.

The chain links TRBV9 to TRBJ2-2, with D unclear. The CDR3 covers 15 residues. The V gene's germline CDR1 is SGDLS and CDR2 YYNGEE. Deletions cut 6 bases from V and 3 bases from J, with 15 bases between. CDR3 loop: CASTPSGQDTGELFF. The DNA for the CDR3 is TGTGCCAGCACCCCGAGTGGGCAGGACACCGGGGAGCTGTTTTTT.

V is TRBV19 and J is TRBJ2-4, with 10 bases aligning to TRBD2. The V gene's germline CDR1 is LNHDA and CDR2 SQIVND (reference sequence). J lost 2 bases, V lost 6 bases, and 13 bases had no gene match. This CDR3 comprises 18 residues. The CDR3 here is CASSPGSSGGFTKNIQYF. The CDR3 DNA reads as TGTGCCAGTAGCCCCGGGTCTAGCGGGGGATTCACCAAAAACATTCAGTACTTC.

The rearrangement uses TRBV5-5 and TRBJ2-5; 8 bases line up with TRBD1. CDR3 length: 14 amino acids. The germline V gene has CDR1 SGHKS and CDR2 YYEKEE (reference sequence). Trimming at V came to 8 bases and at J to 7 bases, leaving 13 bases not matched to a gene. CDR3 sequence reads: CASSSPGQDRTQYF. The CDR3 DNA follows: TGTGCCAGTAGTAGTCCGGGACAGGACAGGACCCAGTACTTC. Variable domain in full (rest from reference TRBV5-5 and TRBJ2-5): DAGVTQSPTHLIKTRGQQVTLRCSPISGHKSVSWYQQVLGQGPQFIFQYYEKEERGRGNFPDRFSARQFPNYSSELNVNALLLGDSALYLCASSSPGQDRTQYFGPGTRLLVL.

The genes are TRBV2 and TRBJ1-2; TRBD1 matches at 8 bases. V lost 7 bases to trimming and J lost 6 bases; unmatched junction nucleotides: 7. This CDR3 region has 13 residues. The germline gives CDR1 SNHLY, CDR2 FYNNEI. As DNA, the CDR3 is TGTGCCAGCACCATCGGGACAGGCAATGGCTACACCTTC. Translated, it gives CASTIGTGNGYTF. The entire variable domain, with the rest obtained from reference TRBV2 and TRBJ1-2, is as follows: EPEVTQTPSHQVTQMGQEVILRCVPISNHLYFYWYRQILGQKVEFLVSFYNNEISEKSEIFDDQFSVERPDGSNFTLKIRSTKLEDSAMYFCASTIGTGNGYTFGSGTRLTVV.

The J gene is TRBJ1-2, the V gene TRBV5-1; 9 bases are a match to TRBD1. The CDR3 is 14 amino acids. Germline V lookup: CDR1 SGHRS, CDR2 YFSETQ. The J segment lost 4 bases and the V segment lost 3 bases, leaving 4 bases of the junction unmatched. For the CDR3, the DNA is TGCGCCAGCAGCTGGACAGGGGACCTCTATGGCTACACCTTC. This codes for CASSWTGDLYGYTF.

The chain couples TRBV5-6 to TRBJ2-7; TRBD1 aligns across 10 bases. Germline CDR1 SGHDT, CDR2 YYEEEE. The CDR3 consists of 15 residues. J was trimmed by 1 base and V by 2 bases; bases with no gene match: 3. This CDR3 reads CASSFGTGASYEQYF. In nucleotides, the CDR3 is TGTGCCAGCAGCTTTGGGACAGGGGCTTCCTACGAGCAGTACTTC.

The V gene is TRBV11-2, the J gene TRBJ1-1, with a possible D match to TRBD1 (5 bases). CDR3 length: 16 residues. V was clipped by 6 bases and J by 7 bases, with 24 bases between them. Germline V gene lookup returns CDR1 SGHAT and CDR2 FQNNGV. The DNA of the CDR3 is TGTGCCAGCAGGAGAGACAGAGCTGTCATCTGGGGTGAAGCTTTCTTT. This codes for CASRRDRAVIWGEAFF.

By sample fraction, this clone is medium-sized (0.01 to 0.1%). The gene calls are TRBV30 and TRBJ2-2; D might be TRBD1 (5 bases). Germline V gene data show CDR1 as GTSNPN and CDR2 as SVGIG (reference sequence). The germline V and J ends were trimmed by 8 bases and 7 bases, with 8 bases remaining between them. This CDR3 spans 10 amino acids. This CDR3 is CATGIGELFF. Written as DNA, the CDR3 is TGTGCCACAGGAATCGGGGAGCTGTTTTTT.

CDR3 in DNA: TGTGCCAGCAGCTCTCGTTCTAGCGGGGGGCCCAGCTCCTACAATGAGCAGTTCTTC. The encoded protein is CASSSRSSGGPSSYNEQFF. The V and J genes are TRBV7-7 and TRBJ2-1; TRBD2 matches at 11 bases. The CDR3 runs to 19 residues. CDR1 SSHAT and CDR2 FNYEAQ come from the germline V gene (reference sequence). V lost 4 bases, J lost 0 bases, and 11 bases stayed unmatched. Full variable domain (missing parts from reference TRBV7-7 and TRBJ2-1): GAGVSQSPRYKVTKRGQDVTLRCDPISSHATLYWYQQALGQGPEFLTYFNYEAQPDKSGLPSDRFSAERPEGSISTLTIQRTEQRDSAMYRCASSSRSSGGPSSYNEQFFGPGTRLTVL.

This chain links TRBV6-4 with TRBJ2-5, with 8 bases matching TRBD1. Germline values: CDR1 MRHNA, CDR2 SNTAGT. Unmatched junction bases numbered 3, after V lost 10 bases and J lost 2 bases. The CDR3 is 12 residues long. The chain's CDR3 is CANDRGQETQYF. CDR3 sequence (DNA): TGTGCCAACGACAGGGGACAAGAGACCCAGTACTTC.

V gene TRBV21-1 combines with J gene TRBJ1-6. TRBV21-1 is labeled a pseudogene. This CDR3 comprises 20 residues. This CDR3 reads CASSKAEGLPISSYNSPLHF. CDR3 sequence (DNA): TGTGCCAGCAGCAAAGCGGAGGGACTGCCTATTAGCTCCTATAATTCACCCCTCCACTTT.

The V call is TRBV5-1, the J call TRBJ1-1, with D hard to call. With 0 bases removed from V and 2 bases from J, the gap between germline ends came to 5 bases. CDR1 is SGHRS and CDR2 is YFSETQ in the germline V gene. The CDR3 runs 13 residues. Here the CDR3 DNA reads TGCGCCAGCAGCTTGGGGAGCAACACTGAAGCTTTCTTT. It specifies CASSLGSNTEAFF.

V usage is TRBV5-1 and J usage is TRBJ2-3; D not certain. This CDR3 contains 14 residues. Germline values: CDR1 SGHRS, CDR2 YFSETQ. Trimming took 2 bases from V and 0 from J, leaving 7 bases between them. The CDR3 DNA is TGCGCCAGCAGCTTTGGCACGAGCACAGATACGCAGTATTTT. This gives the protein CASSFGTSTDTQYF.

The rearrangement uses TRBV14 and TRBJ1-2, with TRBD1 as a possible D gene (5 bases). CDR1 and CDR2 (germline): SGHDN, FVKESK. The V end lost 0 bases, the J end lost 8 bases, and 10 bases lay between the germline ends. The CDR3 is made up of 13 amino acids. Here the CDR3 reads CASSQDRRGGYTF. As DNA, the CDR3 is TGTGCCAGCAGCCAAGATCGGAGGGGCGGCTACACCTTC.

This clone was counted between two and nine times. The V gene is TRBV5-1, the J gene TRBJ2-5, with 7 bases that match TRBD2. Germline V gene lookup returns CDR1 SGHRS and CDR2 YFSETQ. The CDR3 has 15 amino acids. V gave up 6 bases and J gave up 1 base; unmatched junction bases: 9. CDR3 region: CASTSMTSSQETQYF. The CDR3 coding sequence is TGCGCCAGCACCTCTATGACTAGCTCCCAAGAGACCCAGTACTTC.

The chain combines TRBV13 with TRBJ1-1, with D perhaps matching TRBD1 (6 bases). V shed 5 bases and J shed 4 bases, with 17 bases lying between them. The germline V gene has CDR1 PRHDT and CDR2 FYEKMQ (reference sequence). The CDR3 extends over 15 amino acids. In nucleotides, the CDR3 is TGTGCCAGCAGCACGAACAGGGAGTGGAGCACTGAAGCTTTCTTT. Translated: CASSTNREWSTEAFF.

This clone occurred once. This chain links TRBV29-1 with TRBJ2-7, with 7 bases identical to TRBD1. The junction had 9 bases not matched to a gene; V was cut back by 7 bases and J by 0 bases. Germline CDR1 reads SQVTM; CDR2 reads ANQGSEA. This CDR3 has 14 amino acids. This CDR3 reads CSARTGGFSYEQYF. The CDR3 coding sequence is TGCAGCGCCCGGACAGGAGGTTTCTCCTACGAGCAGTACTTC.

This clone was seen a few times. The gene calls are TRBV15 and TRBJ1-1, with a tentative D call TRBD1 (6 bases). CDR1 and CDR2 (germline): LNHNV, YYDKDF (reference sequence). Trimming left V 0 bases short and J 5 bases short, with 16 bases between. There are 16 residues in the CDR3. The CDR3 loop reads CATSRDLNRVRTEAFF. The CDR3 DNA sequence: TGTGCCACCAGCAGAGATCTTAACAGGGTAAGGACTGAAGCTTTCTTT. The full variable domain, with the rest looked up from reference TRBV15 and TRBJ1-1, is DAMVIQNPRYQVTQFGKPVTLSCSQTLNHNVMYWYQQKSSQAPKLLFHYYDKDFNNEADTPDNFQSRRPNTSFCFLDIRSPGLGDTAMYLCATSRDLNRVRTEAFFGQGTRLTVV.